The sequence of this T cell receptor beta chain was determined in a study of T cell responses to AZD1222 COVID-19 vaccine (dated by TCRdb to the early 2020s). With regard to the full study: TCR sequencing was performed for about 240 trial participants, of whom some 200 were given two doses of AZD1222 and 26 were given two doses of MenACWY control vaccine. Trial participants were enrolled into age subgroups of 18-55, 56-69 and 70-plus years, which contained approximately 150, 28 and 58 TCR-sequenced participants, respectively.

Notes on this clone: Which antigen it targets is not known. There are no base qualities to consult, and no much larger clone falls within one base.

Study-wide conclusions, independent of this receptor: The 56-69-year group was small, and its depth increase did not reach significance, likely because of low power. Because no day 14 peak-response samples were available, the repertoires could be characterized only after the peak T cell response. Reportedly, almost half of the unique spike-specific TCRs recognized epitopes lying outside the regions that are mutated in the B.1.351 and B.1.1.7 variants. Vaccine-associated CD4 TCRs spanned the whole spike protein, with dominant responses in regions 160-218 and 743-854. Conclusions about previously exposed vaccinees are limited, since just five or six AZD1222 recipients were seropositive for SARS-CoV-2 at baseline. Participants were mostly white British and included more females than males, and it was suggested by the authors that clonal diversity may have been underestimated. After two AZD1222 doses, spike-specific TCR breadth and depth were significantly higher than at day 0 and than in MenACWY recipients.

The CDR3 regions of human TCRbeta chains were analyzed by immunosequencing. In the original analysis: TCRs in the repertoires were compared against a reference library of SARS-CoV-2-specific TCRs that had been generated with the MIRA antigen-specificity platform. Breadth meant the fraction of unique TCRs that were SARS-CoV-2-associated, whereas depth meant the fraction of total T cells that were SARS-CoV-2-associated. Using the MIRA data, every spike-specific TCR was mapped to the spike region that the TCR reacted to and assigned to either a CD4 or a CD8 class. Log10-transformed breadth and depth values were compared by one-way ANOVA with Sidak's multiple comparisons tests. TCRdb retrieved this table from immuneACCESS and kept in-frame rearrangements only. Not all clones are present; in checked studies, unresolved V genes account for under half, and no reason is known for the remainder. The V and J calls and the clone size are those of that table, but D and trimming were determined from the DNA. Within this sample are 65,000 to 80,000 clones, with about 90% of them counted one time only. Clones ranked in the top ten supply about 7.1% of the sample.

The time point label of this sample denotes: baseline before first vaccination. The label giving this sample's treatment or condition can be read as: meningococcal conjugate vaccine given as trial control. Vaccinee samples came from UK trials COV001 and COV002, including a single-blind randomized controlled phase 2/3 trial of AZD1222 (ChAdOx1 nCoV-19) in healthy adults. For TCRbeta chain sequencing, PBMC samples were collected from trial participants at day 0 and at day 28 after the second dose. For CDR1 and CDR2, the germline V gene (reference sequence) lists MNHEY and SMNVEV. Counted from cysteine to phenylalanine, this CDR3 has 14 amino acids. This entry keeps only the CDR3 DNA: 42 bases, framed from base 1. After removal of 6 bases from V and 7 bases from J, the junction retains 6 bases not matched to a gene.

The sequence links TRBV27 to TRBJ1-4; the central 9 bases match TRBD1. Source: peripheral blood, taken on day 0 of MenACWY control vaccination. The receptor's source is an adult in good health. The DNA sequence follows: TGTGCCAGCAGAAACAGGGGGCTTGGTGAAAAACTGTTTTTT. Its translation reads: CASRNRGLGEKLFF.